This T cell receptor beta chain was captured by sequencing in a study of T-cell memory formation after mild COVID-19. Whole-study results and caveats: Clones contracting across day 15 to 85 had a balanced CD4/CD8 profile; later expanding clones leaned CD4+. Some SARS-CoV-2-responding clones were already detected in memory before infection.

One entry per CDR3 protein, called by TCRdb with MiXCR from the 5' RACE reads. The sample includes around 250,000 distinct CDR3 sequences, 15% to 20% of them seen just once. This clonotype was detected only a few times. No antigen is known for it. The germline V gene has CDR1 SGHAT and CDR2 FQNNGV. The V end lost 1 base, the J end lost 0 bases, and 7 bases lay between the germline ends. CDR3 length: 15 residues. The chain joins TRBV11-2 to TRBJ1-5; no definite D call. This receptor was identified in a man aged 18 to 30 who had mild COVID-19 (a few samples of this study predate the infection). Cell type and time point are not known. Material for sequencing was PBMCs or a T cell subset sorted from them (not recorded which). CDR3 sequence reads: CASSLAEGSNQPQHF. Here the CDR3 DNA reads TGTGCCAGCAGCTTAGCGGAGGGTAGCAATCAGCCCCAGCATTTT.